These 28 T cell receptor beta chains were all obtained from the same sample, sequenced in a study of regulatory T cells in long-lasting Graves disease. Time point given: persistent/refractory GD, antithyroid drugs over 5 years with positive TRAb. TCR sequences were obtained from RNA taken from PBMCs. Through Arm-PCR of CDR3 regions and iRepertoire HTBI primers, TCR beta libraries were built. TCRdb ran MiXCR on the multiplex PCR reads and lists one entry per CDR3 protein. The table includes about 660,000 distinct CDR3 sequences, 30% detected once. The sample consisted of peripheral blood mononuclear cells (PBMCs), taken when the disease was refractory, from a patient treated with antithyroid drugs. Receptors originate from a female donor with Graves disease.

As to this clonotype: A read error may explain this, as a much larger clone is one base away. The rearrangement links TRBV2 to TRBJ1-1; the D gene is possibly TRBD1 (5 bases). With 6 bases removed from V and 3 bases from J, the gap between germline ends came to 14 bases. This CDR3 is 14 amino acids long. Germline CDR1 SNHLY, CDR2 FYNNEI. The DNA for the CDR3 is TGTGCCAGCAGGTTAGGGGAAAAGGACACTGAAGCTTTCTTT. Protein product: CASRLGEKDTEAFF.

This clonotype has just a few counts. The chain recombines TRBV11-2 with TRBJ2-7; the match to TRBD2 covers 10 bases. This CDR3 has 15 residues. V trimming: 6 bases; J trimming: 0 bases; junction bases outside the gene matches: 5. Germline CDR1 reads SGHAT; CDR2 reads FQNNGV. The chain's CDR3 is CASSSTSGASYEQYF. The CDR3 DNA reads TGTGCCAGCAGTTCCACTAGCGGGGCCTCCTACGAGCAGTACTTC.

The V gene is TRBV19, the J gene TRBJ2-5; D may be TRBD2 (5 bases). Germline CDR1 and CDR2: LNHDA and SQIVND (reference sequence). The CDR3 loop spans 16 amino acids. V was trimmed by 4 bases and J by 2 bases, leaving 17 bases between them. DNA for the CDR3: TGTGCCAGTAGTAGGAGGAACGGTTCACCACAAGAGACCCAGTACTTC. Its protein product is CASSRRNGSPQETQYF.

The chain uses TRBV28 and TRBJ1-1; 7 nucleotides align to TRBD1. The CDR3 extends over 15 amino acids. Per germline, CDR1 MDHEN and CDR2 SYDVKM. After removal of 6 bases from V and 4 bases from J, the junction contained 11 bases not matched to a gene. CDR3 residues: CASSLFGGGRTEAFF. The CDR3, as DNA: TGTGCCAGCAGCTTGTTTGGAGGGGGCCGCACTGAAGCTTTCTTT.

The rearrangement joins TRBV5-1 to TRBJ1-1; TRBD1 agrees at 10 bases. V was clipped by 3 bases and J by 5 bases; unmatched bases: 7. The germline V gene has CDR1 SGHRS and CDR2 YFSETQ. This CDR3 region has 15 residues. DNA for the CDR3: TGCGCCAGCAGCTCCGGGACAGGGGTGTTGACTGAAGCTTTCTTT. Translated, it gives CASSSGTGVLTEAFF.

This clonotype was detected a few times. The chain combines TRBV5-1 with TRBJ1-1; 7 bases match TRBD1. Trimming removed 3 bases from V and 4 bases from J; junction bases left unmatched: 9. Looked up from germline, CDR1 is SGHRS and CDR2 is YFSETQ. The CDR3 length is 15 residues. CDR3 bases: TGCGCCAGCAGCTCACAGACAGGGCGAACCACTGAAGCTTTCTTT. Its translation: CASSSQTGRTTEAFF. Using reference TRBV5-1 and TRBJ1-1 for the parts outside the CDR3, the full variable domain is KAGVTQTPRYLIKTRGQQVTLSCSPISGHRSVSWYQQTPGQGLQFLFEYFSETQRNKGNFPGRFSGRQFSNSRSEMNVSTLELGDSALYLCASSSQTGRTTEAFFGQGTRLTVV.

This clonotype was seen at least ten times. The chain recombines TRBV4-1 with TRBJ1-1; TRBD1 is a possible D gene (5 bases). Germline-derived CDR1 and CDR2 are MGHRA and YSYEKL. V lost 3 bases, J lost 2 bases, and 10 bases lay in between. There are 14 residues in the CDR3. Here the CDR3 reads CASSHLTGNTEAFF. In nucleotides, the CDR3 is TGCGCCAGCAGCCATTTAACAGGAAACACTGAAGCTTTCTTT.

The table lists this clonotype with many counts. The J gene is TRBJ1-4, the V gene TRBV6-1, with TRBD1 identical over 8 bases. This CDR3 contains 13 residues. Germline-derived CDR1 and CDR2 are MNHNS and SASEGT. J was trimmed by 8 bases and V by 6 bases; bases with no gene match: 5. CDR3 sequence reads: CASRTGVGEKLFF. The CDR3 DNA is TGTGCCAGCAGGACAGGGGTAGGGGAAAAACTGTTTTTT.

V usage is TRBV9 and J usage is TRBJ1-2; TRBD1 is a possible D gene (5 bases). The CDR3 is 15 residues long. Germline assignment: CDR1 SGDLS and CDR2 YYNGEE. V was trimmed by 0 bases and J by 8 bases, leaving 17 bases between them. CDR3 region: CASSVERTGFRGYTF. The CDR3 coding sequence is TGTGCCAGCAGCGTAGAACGTACAGGATTCCGCGGCTACACCTTC. The complete variable domain, with remaining parts taken from reference TRBV9 and TRBJ1-2, reads DSGVTQTPKHLITATGQRVTLRCSPRSGDLSVYWYQQSLDQGLQFLIQYYNGEERAKGNILERFSAQQFPDLHSELNLSSLELGDSALYFCASSVERTGFRGYTFGSGTRLTVV.

Ten or more counts support this clonotype. The rearrangement links TRBV11-2 to TRBJ1-2, with no clear D. The CDR3 runs 18 residues. Deletions cut 1 base from V and 2 bases from J, with 20 bases between. Germline CDR1 is SGHAT and CDR2 is FQNNGV. CDR3 coding DNA: TGTGCCAGCAGCTTAGGGGTCGTGCGCCGGACTACCAACTATGGCTACACCTTC. Its protein product is CASSLGVVRRTTNYGYTF.

This clonotype was observed at least ten times. This chain links TRBV12-3 or TRBV12-4 with TRBJ2-7; TRBD1 matches at 7 bases. The CDR3 totals 16 residues. After removal of 8 bases from V and 2 bases from J, the junction contained 15 bases not matched to a gene. The CDR3 sequence: CASAPELGTVTYEQYF. CDR3 sequence (DNA): TGTGCCAGCGCCCCCGAACTCGGGACAGTGACCTACGAGCAGTACTTC.

Remarks on this clonotype: A read error is possible here, since a much larger clone lies one base away. J is TRBJ2-2 and V is TRBV2; 10 bases agree with TRBD1. CDR1 and CDR2 (germline): SNHLY, FYNNEI. The CDR3 runs 17 residues. CDR3 sequence reads: CASSGSKGTGVTGELSF. The CDR3 DNA reads as TGTGCCAGCAGTGGATCGAAAGGGACAGGGGTCACCGGGGAGCTGTCTTTT.

This clonotype appeared a few times. This chain uses TRBV12-3 or TRBV12-4 with TRBJ1-1; D may be TRBD1 (5 bases). V gave up 5 bases and J gave up 0 bases, with 13 bases separating them. The CDR3 consists of 15 residues. DNA for the CDR3: TGTGCCAGCAGTCCCCCCGGGACTGTGAACACTGAAGCTTTCTTT. Its translation: CASSPPGTVNTEAFF.

As to this clonotype: One end of the junction does not line up with germline, which may come from a read error. This rearrangement joins TRBV5-1 to TRBJ2-4; unclear D gene. From germline, CDR1 is SGHRS and CDR2 YFSETQ. CDR3 length: 15 amino acids. The CDR3 loop is CASSLLPNRGNIQYF. The DNA for the CDR3 is TGTGCCAGCAGCTTACTACCTAATCGCGGAAACATTCAGTACTTC.

The rearrangement links TRBV11-2 to TRBJ2-1; D is possibly TRBD2 (6 bases). The length of the CDR3 is 11 residues. The V end lost 5 bases, the J end lost 12 bases, and 11 bases lay between the germline ends. Per germline, CDR1 SGHAT and CDR2 FQNNGV. CDR3 region: CASSPGTRQFF. CDR3 nucleotides: TGTGCCAGCAGCCCAGGGACTCGGCAGTTCTTC.

The CDR3 coding sequence is TGTGCCAGCAGCGTCCAACGGCCGTACCAAGAGACCCAGTACTTC. This gives the protein CASSVQRPYQETQYF. V gene TRBV7-9 combines with J gene TRBJ2-5, with no clear D. CDR3 length: 15 residues. Germline CDR1 SEHNR, CDR2 FQNEAQ (reference sequence). The V end was cut by 5 bases, the J end by 0 bases, with 13 bases between.

This chain links TRBV6-1 with TRBJ2-5; D is undetermined. Germline loops: CDR1 MNHNS, CDR2 SASEGT. CDR3 size: 13 residues. Trimming took 5 bases from V and 5 from J, leaving 12 bases between them. As DNA, the CDR3 is TGTGCCAGCAGTCGCGCGCAAGGGGAGACCCAGTACTTC. This gives the protein CASSRAQGETQYF.

This chain uses TRBV29-1 with TRBJ2-7; 8 bases match TRBD1. After removal of 4 bases from V and 3 bases from J, the junction contained 5 bases not matched to a gene. CDR1 and CDR2 from the germline V gene are SQVTM and ANQGSEA. The CDR3 spans 13 residues. CDR3 loop: CSVGQGSDYEQYF. CDR3 in DNA: TGCAGCGTTGGACAGGGGAGTGACTACGAGCAGTACTTC.

Comments on this clonotype: One end of the junction varies from germline; a read error may be responsible. CDR3 bases: TGTGCCAGCAGTGAAAGGGGGCCTAACTATAGCTACACCTTC. Protein product: CASSERGPNYSYTF. The V and J genes are TRBV6-1 and TRBJ1-2, with 7 bases identical to TRBD1. From germline, CDR1 is MNHNS and CDR2 SASEGT. This CDR3 is built from 14 residues.

This clonotype was recorded at least ten times. The chain links TRBV28 to TRBJ1-6; 7 nucleotides agree with TRBD1. V shed 7 bases, J shed 7 bases, and the junction held 4 bases outside the gene matches. The CDR3 spans 13 residues. Germline V gives CDR1 MDHEN, CDR2 SYDVKM. CDR3 DNA: TGTGCCAGCAAACCGGGACAGAATTCACCCCTCCACTTT. Its translation is CASKPGQNSPLHF.

This clonotype showed up many times. The chain joins TRBV29-1 to TRBJ1-1, with no clear D. Germline values: CDR1 SQVTM, CDR2 ANQGSEA. Trimming pared 4 bases from V and 0 bases from J, leaving 6 bases between. CDR3 length: 12 amino acids. The CDR3 protein is CSVGVVNTEAFF. The CDR3 coding sequence is TGCAGCGTTGGCGTAGTGAACACTGAAGCTTTCTTT. The full variable domain, completed using reference TRBV29-1 and TRBJ1-1, is SAVISQKPSRDICQRGTSLTIQCQVDSQVTMMFWYRQQPGQSLTLIATANQGSEATYESGFVIDKFPISRPNLTFSTLTVSNMSPEDSSIYLCSVGVVNTEAFFGQGTRLTVV.

The chain is built from TRBV7-9 and TRBJ2-1; 8 bases align to TRBD2. The germline V gene encodes CDR1 SEHNR and CDR2 FQNEAQ (reference sequence). After removal of 4 bases from V and 7 bases from J, the junction contained 3 bases not matched to a gene. The CDR3 length is 13 residues. The CDR3 loop is CASSSSGSNEQFF. The CDR3 coding sequence is TGTGCCAGCAGCTCCAGCGGGAGTAATGAGCAGTTCTTC.

This clonotype appeared many times. V and J are TRBV6-5 and TRBJ1-1, with D possibly TRBD1 on 5 matching bases. This CDR3 is 15 amino acids long. Germline CDR1 and CDR2: MNHEY and SVGAGI. V gave up 0 bases and J gave up 3 bases, with 11 bases separating them. CDR3 amino acids: CASSYSKGVHTEAFF. The CDR3 coding sequence is TGTGCCAGCAGTTACTCGAAAGGGGTCCACACTGAAGCTTTCTTT.

On this clonotype: A much larger clone lies a single base off, so this may be a read error. The gene calls are TRBV7-8 and TRBJ1-4, with D maybe TRBD1 (5 bases). Per germline, CDR1 SGHVS and CDR2 FQNEAQ. The CDR3 has 14 amino acids. The CDR3 region is CPSSWDRLNEKLFF. DNA for the CDR3: TGTCCCAGCAGTTGGGACCGTCTTAATGAAAAACTGTTTTTT.

There are a few counts of this clonotype. This chain connects TRBV18 to TRBJ2-3; maybe TRBD1 (5 bases). V shed 1 base and J shed 2 bases, with 10 bases lying between them. Germline CDR1 KGHSH, CDR2 LQKENI. The CDR3 extends over 15 amino acids. CDR3 region: CASSPLQGNTDTQYF. The CDR3 DNA reads TGTGCCAGCTCACCACTCCAGGGTAACACAGATACGCAGTATTTT.

This clonotype was counted many times. This sequence joins TRBV6-1 and TRBJ1-1; 11 bases align to TRBD1. Trimming removed 3 bases from V and 5 bases from J; junction bases left unmatched: 8. The germline CDR1 and CDR2 sequences are MNHNS and SASEGT. This CDR3 has 16 amino acids. CDR3 amino acids: CASSERTGGGGTEAFF. The CDR3 nucleotides are TGTGCCAGCAGTGAGCGGACAGGGGGCGGTGGGACTGAAGCTTTCTTT.

The chain employs TRBV20-1 and TRBJ2-5; tentatively, D is TRBD1 or TRBD2 (5 bases each). The CDR3 sequence is 11 residues long. Trimming cost V 3 bases and J 8 bases, with 10 bases left between them. Germline V gives CDR1 DFQATT, CDR2 SNEGSKA (reference sequence). The CDR3: CSARSGDTQYF. The DNA of the CDR3 is TGCAGTGCTAGGTCCGGGGACACCCAGTACTTC.

This rearrangement joins TRBV29-1 to TRBJ1-2, with TRBD1 matching 9 bases. Germline assignment: CDR1 SQVTM and CDR2 ANQGSEA. The trim removed 5 bases at V and 7 bases at J, leaving 8 bases unmatched. This CDR3 has 13 residues. The DNA of the CDR3 is TGCAGCGTTCCCGGGACAGGGTACGCTGGCTACACCTTC. It specifies CSVPGTGYAGYTF.